In this sample, the clone carrying this TCR delta chain turned up a few times. This entry belongs to a study of delta chains in infants with herpesvirus infections. The CDR3 spans 19 residues. Germline assignment: CDR1 TSWWSYY and CDR2 QGS. J gave up 7 bases and V 5 bases, and 24 bases lay outside the gene matches. Gamma-chain- and delta-chain-specific primers converted PBMC RNA into TCR cDNA. TCRdb reprocessed the RT-PCR reads using CATT. The top ten hold around 6.7% of the sample, which has about 1,500 delta-chain clones, 25% to 30% seen once. This sequence was found in a human donor who was a Ugandan infant, either HIV-exposed or HIV-unexposed (not recorded which). The sample in question was peripheral blood, obtained at time point 1 of longitudinal follow-up. V usage is TRDV1 and J usage is TRDJ1; 8 nucleotides agree with TRDD3. CDR3 coding DNA: TGTGCTCTTGGGCGCCTTCAGGGGGATAGTGGAGGAGCTGAGGGTAAACTCATCTTT. Translating gives CALGRLQGDSGGAEGKLIF.